This T cell receptor (beta chain) was sequenced for a study of PD-1 blockade in classical Hodgkin lymphoma. Findings and caveats of the study: Newly diagnosed patients were reported to start with lower TCR diversity than healthy donors. It was CD4+ TCR diversity, not CD8+, that rose significantly by C4D1.

Trimming pared 3 bases from V and 0 bases from J, leaving 6 bases between. CDR1 and CDR2 (germline): LNHDA, SQIVND (reference sequence). The CDR3 covers 15 residues. With respect to this clone: The antigen remains undetermined.

Patients all relapsed after autologous stem cell transplantation, and there was variation in brentuximab vedotin exposure. Best responses fell into complete response, partial response or progressive disease. Repertoires were generated with immunoSEQ multiplex PCR, while TCRdb's copy carries only in-frame clones and drops some. The data show 35,000 to 50,000 clones, roughly 70% seen once. The chain employs TRBV19 and TRBJ2-6; D remains unclear. The starting material was peripheral blood mononuclear cells (PBMCs), obtained at baseline. This sequence originates from a human donor with classical Hodgkin lymphoma. The CDR3 reads CASSMLSSGANVLTF. Written as DNA, the CDR3 is TGTGCCAGTAGTATGCTGAGCTCTGGGGCCAACGTCCTGACTTTC.